These 27 T cell receptor beta chains were all obtained from the same sample, sequenced in a study of T cells in Graves' hyperthyroidism and ophthalmopathy. Amplification yielded TCR beta CDR3 regions, with RNA transcripts as the source. With the HTBI primer set, the TCR CDR3 went through a first round of RT-PCR. Each CDR3 protein is one row after TCRdb ran MiXCR on the multiplex PCR reads. The sample has 330,000 or so distinct CDR3 sequences; 15% to 20% are singletons. Sequenced: blood. The receptors derive from a woman aged 40 to 50 with Graves' ophthalmopathy.

This clonotype was detected many times. The chain recombines TRBV29-1 with TRBJ2-7; D not resolved. Trimming took off 1 base at V and 3 bases at J, with 7 bases between the two ends. Germline V CDR1 and CDR2: SQVTM, ANQGSEA. The CDR3 loop spans 12 amino acids. The CDR3 loop is CSVEAKGYEQYF. The CDR3 DNA sequence: TGCAGCGTTGAAGCCAAGGGCTACGAGCAGTACTTC.

This clonotype came up many times. The rearrangement uses TRBV5-5 and TRBJ1-1; 7 bases line up with TRBD1. The length of the CDR3 is 14 residues. Looked up from germline, CDR1 is SGHKS and CDR2 is YYEKEE (reference sequence). The junction had 7 bases not matched to a gene; V was cut back by 3 bases and J by 5 bases. The CDR3 loop reads CASSWSQGGTEAFF. Written as DNA, the CDR3 is TGTGCCAGCAGCTGGAGTCAGGGGGGGACTGAAGCTTTCTTT.

This clonotype came up many times. The chain joins TRBV6-5 to TRBJ2-3, with D unresolved. Germline CDR1 and CDR2: MNHEY and SVGAGI. The CDR3 totals 13 residues. V was shortened by 4 bases and J by 2 bases, with 7 bases between the two germline ends. The DNA for the CDR3 is TGTGCCAGCAGTTCGGCCTTCACAGATACGCAGTATTTT. Translating gives CASSSAFTDTQYF.

This clonotype was seen repeatedly, ten times or more. The chain employs TRBV15 and TRBJ2-7; unclear D gene. CDR1 is LNHNV, CDR2 YYDKDF, per germline (reference sequence). The CDR3 is made up of 13 amino acids. V shed 6 bases and J shed 3 bases, with 12 bases lying between them. The CDR3 is CATSTVDGYEQYF. The CDR3 coding sequence is TGTGCCACCAGTACAGTGGATGGCTACGAGCAGTACTTC. The full variable domain, with the rest looked up from reference TRBV15 and TRBJ2-7, is DAMVIQNPRYQVTQFGKPVTLSCSQTLNHNVMYWYQQKSSQAPKLLFHYYDKDFNNEADTPDNFQSRRPNTSFCFLDIRSPGLGDTAMYLCATSTVDGYEQYFGPGTRLTVT.

In this sample, this clonotype turned up many times. The rearrangement uses TRBV20-1 and TRBJ1-5, with a possible D match to TRBD1 (5 bases). The V and J ends lost 5 bases and 2 bases respectively, with 13 bases between them. The germline gives CDR1 DFQATT, CDR2 SNEGSKA (reference sequence). The CDR3 totals 14 residues. CDR3 amino acids: CSASRTGGNQPQHF. The CDR3 nucleotides are TGCAGTGCTTCCCGAACGGGGGGCAATCAGCCCCAGCATTTT.

This clonotype was picked up many times. The chain uses TRBV28 and TRBJ2-7; 13 bases agree with TRBD2. This CDR3 is 17 amino acids long. V was pared by 5 bases and J by 3 bases, with 10 bases of the junction left unmatched. From germline, CDR1 is MDHEN and CDR2 SYDVKM. The CDR3: CASSDNGLAGEHYEQYF. CDR3 nucleotides: TGTGCCAGCAGTGATAACGGACTAGCGGGAGAACACTACGAGCAGTACTTC.

This sequence joins TRBV6-5 and TRBJ1-4; 8 nucleotides line up with TRBD1. V shed 1 base and J 7 bases; nucleotides not matched to a gene: 5. CDR1 MNHEY and CDR2 SVGAGI come from the germline V gene. CDR3 size: 15 residues. The CDR3 DNA reads as TGTGCCAGCAGTTACTTGAGCAGGGGGCGTGAAAAACTGTTTTTT. Its translation: CASSYLSRGREKLFF.

This chain links TRBV19 with TRBJ2-7; 8 bases line up with TRBD1. V shed 4 bases and J 3 bases; nucleotides not matched to a gene: 8. The CDR3 is made up of 15 amino acids. Germline V gene lookup returns CDR1 LNHDA and CDR2 SQIVND (reference sequence). CDR3 coding DNA: TGTGCCAGTAGTAAACAGGGGGATTCGCGCTACGAGCAGTACTTC. Its protein product is CASSKQGDSRYEQYF.

The chain has TRBV28 and TRBJ1-1; tentatively, D is TRBD1 (5 bases). CDR1 MDHEN and CDR2 SYDVKM come from the germline V gene. CDR3 length: 14 residues. V gave up 3 bases and J gave up 4 bases, with 12 bases separating them. CDR3 amino acids: CASSFGGLSTEAFF. The CDR3 DNA follows: TGTGCCAGCAGTTTTGGGGGACTTAGCACTGAAGCTTTCTTT.

This clonotype appeared many times. The chain links TRBV20-1 to TRBJ1-1; no clear D gene. The ends were cut back, 4 bases at V and 1 base at J, with 10 bases in the middle. Germline CDR1 and CDR2: DFQATT and SNEGSKA (reference sequence). CDR3 length equals 13 residues. CDR3 loop: CSAISLANTEAFF. The CDR3 DNA follows: TGCAGTGCTATATCACTCGCGAACACTGAAGCTTTCTTT.

Many counts were recorded for this clonotype. The chain has TRBV12-3 or TRBV12-4 and TRBJ2-5; TRBD1 aligns across 10 bases. This CDR3 has 15 residues. Trimming at V came to 5 bases and at J to 2 bases, leaving 5 bases not matched to a gene. For the CDR3, the DNA is TGTGCCAGCAGTACGGGACAGGGGCGACAAGAGACCCAGTACTTC. Translated, it gives CASSTGQGRQETQYF.

This clonotype was seen ten or more times. The V call is TRBV6-4, the J call TRBJ2-7, with a possible D match to TRBD1 (6 bases). Germline V gene sequence: CDR1 MRHNA, CDR2 SNTAGT. Trimming pared 7 bases from V and 0 bases from J, leaving 16 bases between. The CDR3 runs to 15 residues. CDR3 DNA: TGTGCCAGCACCCCAACTATGACAGGCTCCTACGAGCAGTACTTC. Residues: CASTPTMTGSYEQYF.

This clonotype was seen ten or more times. This chain links TRBV10-1 with TRBJ2-2, with D maybe TRBD2 (6 bases). The germline gives CDR1 WNHNN, CDR2 SYGVQD (reference sequence). Trimming removed 4 bases at V and 3 bases at J, with 12 bases between. The CDR3 length is 15 residues. CDR3 bases: TGCGCCAGCAGTGTGGGGGGTCTGCACACCGGGGAGCTGTTTTTT. As protein: CASSVGGLHTGELFF.

This chain links TRBV5-1 with TRBJ2-7; the D gene is possibly TRBD1 (6 bases). This CDR3 comprises 14 residues. Trimming shortened V by 0 bases and J by 6 bases, and 13 bases separated the two germline ends. Germline loops: CDR1 SGHRS, CDR2 YFSETQ. CDR3 region: CASSLEGQSREQYF. In DNA form, the CDR3 reads TGCGCCAGCAGCTTGGAAGGACAGTCCCGCGAGCAGTACTTC.

The rearrangement uses TRBV19 and TRBJ1-5; 7 bases are a match to TRBD1. This CDR3 has 15 amino acids. Germline V gene sequence: CDR1 LNHDA, CDR2 SQIVND (reference sequence). The J segment lost 2 bases and the V segment lost 9 bases, leaving 10 bases of the junction unmatched. DNA for the CDR3: TGTGCCAGCAATGACAGGGCGACGGGCAATCAGCCCCAGCATTTT. It is translated as CASNDRATGNQPQHF.

This chain uses TRBV30 with TRBJ1-1; no firm D call. In germline, CDR1 is GTSNPN, CDR2 SVGIG (reference sequence). V lost 3 bases and J lost 6, with 14 bases in between. The CDR3 is 13 residues long. The CDR3, as DNA: TGTGCCTGGAGCCCCCACCCCCTCGCTGAAGCTTTCTTT. It is translated as CAWSPHPLAEAFF.

In this sample, this clonotype turned up many times. The chain recombines TRBV20-1 with TRBJ1-2; D possibly corresponds to TRBD1 (6 bases). This CDR3 contains 13 residues. Trimming stripped 5 bases from V and 4 bases from J, with 14 bases between. The V gene's germline CDR1 is DFQATT and CDR2 SNEGSKA (reference sequence). CDR3 in DNA: TGCAGTGCTGTATCGGGGGCCGTCTATGGCTACACCTTC. It translates to CSAVSGAVYGYTF.

The rearrangement links TRBV6-1 to TRBJ2-7, with TRBD2 matching 11 bases. V lost 7 bases, J lost 5 bases, and 7 bases stayed unmatched. Germline-derived CDR1 and CDR2 are MNHNS and SASEGT. The CDR3 has 14 residues. CDR3 nucleotides: TGTGCCAGCAAGGGGGCACTAGCGGGAGACGAGCAGTACTTC. This sequence encodes CASKGALAGDEQYF.

This clonotype was detected many times. One junction end does not reproduce the germline sequence, and a read error may be involved. The V call is TRBV27, the J call TRBJ2-1, with D tentatively TRBD2 (6 bases). The CDR3 length is 13 residues. Germline V lookup: CDR1 MNHEY, CDR2 SMNVEV (reference sequence). CDR3 loop: CTSSARLGLEQFF. The CDR3 nucleotides are TGTACCAGCAGTGCCCGACTAGGGTTAGAGCAGTTCTTC.

This clonotype has ten or more counts. This chain joins TRBV12-3 or TRBV12-4 and TRBJ2-5; D remains unclear. This CDR3 comprises 13 residues. Trimming took off 3 bases at V and 2 bases at J, with 7 bases between the two ends. The DNA for the CDR3 is TGTGCCAGCAGTTTCAAAGTACAAGAGACCCAGTACTTC. Protein sequence: CASSFKVQETQYF.

This clonotype was recorded many times. The V and J genes are TRBV4-1 and TRBJ1-5; maybe TRBD1 (5 bases). Trimming pared 10 bases from V and 1 base from J, leaving 14 bases between. Looked up from germline, CDR1 is MGHRA and CDR2 is YSYEKL. The CDR3 covers 14 residues. CDR3: CATSRQGSNQPQHF. CDR3 nucleotides: TGCGCCACCTCCCGGCAGGGCAGCAATCAGCCCCAGCATTTT.

This clonotype came up many times. The chain is built from TRBV11-2 and TRBJ1-6, with D unclear. CDR1 is SGHAT and CDR2 is FQNNGV in the germline V gene. CDR3 length: 14 amino acids. Trimming removed 3 bases from V and 4 bases from J, with 7 bases in between. CDR3 sequence reads: CASSLEQYNSPLHF. In DNA, the CDR3 is TGTGCCAGCAGCTTGGAGCAATATAATTCACCCCTCCACTTT.

V usage is TRBV6-1 and J usage is TRBJ2-7; 7 positions agree with TRBD1. CDR3 size: 13 residues. The J segment lost 6 bases and the V segment lost 6 bases, leaving 8 bases of the junction unmatched. Germline CDR1 and CDR2: MNHNS and SASEGT. CDR3 amino acids: CASRAGGDGEQYF. Here the CDR3 DNA reads TGTGCCAGCAGGGCAGGGGGAGATGGCGAGCAGTACTTC.

In this sample, this clonotype turned up many times. The chain couples TRBV10-3 to TRBJ1-1, with TRBD1 as a possible D gene (6 bases). The CDR3 runs 15 residues. The germline V gene has CDR1 ENHRY and CDR2 SYGVKD. Trimming stripped 6 bases from V and 0 bases from J, with 14 bases between. CDR3 loop: CAIRARGELNTEAFF. CDR3 sequence (DNA): TGTGCCATCAGAGCTAGGGGGGAGCTGAACACTGAAGCTTTCTTT.

In its sample, this clonotype was seen a few times. This chain links TRBV4-2 with TRBJ1-2; D remains ambiguous. The V end lost 4 bases, the J end lost 3 bases, and 12 bases lay between the germline ends. Germline CDR1 reads LGHNA; CDR2 reads YNFKEQ. This CDR3 is built from 14 residues. CDR3 residues: CASSPRGDYYGYTF. The CDR3 DNA sequence: TGTGCCAGCAGCCCCCGGGGAGACTACTATGGCTACACCTTC.

This clonotype occurred many times. This chain connects TRBV24-1 to TRBJ2-7, with 10 nucleotides matching TRBD2. Unmatched junction bases numbered 6, after V lost 3 bases and J lost 2 bases. The CDR3 extends over 16 amino acids. Germline CDR1 and CDR2: KGHDR and SFDVKD. In nucleotides, the CDR3 is TGTGCCACCAGTGATCCTCGGACTAGCGGAGCCTACGAGCAGTACTTC. Residues: CATSDPRTSGAYEQYF.

This clonotype was seen many times. The chain combines TRBV3-1 with TRBJ1-2; TRBD1 is a possible D gene (6 bases). Germline CDR1 and CDR2: LGHDT and YNNKEL (reference sequence). CDR3 size: 11 residues. V lost 6 bases, J lost 6 bases, and 8 bases lay in between. DNA for the CDR3: TGTGCCAGCAGTAGGGACAATGGCTACACCTTC. Translation: CASSRDNGYTF.